This passage covers 22 T cell receptor beta chains from one sample sequenced in a study of OX40 agonist ivuxolimab in advanced cancers. Library preparation was by the immunoSEQ multiplex PCR assay. Here the immuneACCESS table is served through TCRdb, limited to in-frame sequences with V and J called. Missing clones are a known gap in these copies; in checked studies unresolved V genes cover under half, and the rest lacks a known reason. Here the sample has 60,000 to 85,000 clones; 83% occur a single time. 1.4% of the sample is taken by the ten largest. This sample comprised CD4+ or CD8+ T cells sorted from blood, obtained in a trial of the OX40 agonist ivuxolimab. These receptors were taken from an adult with an advanced solid tumor such as melanoma, head and neck, liver or kidney cancer.

V usage is TRBV5-8 and J usage is TRBJ2-7; D not resolved. Deletions cut 0 bases from V and 3 bases from J, with 16 bases between. This CDR3 contains 16 residues. CDR1 and CDR2 from the germline V gene are SGHTS and YDEGEE. The CDR3 DNA reads as TGTGCCAGCAGCTTGGTCGGCCAGGTAAAACACTACGAGCAGTACTTC. Translating it yields CASSLVGQVKHYEQYF.

V gene TRBV6-5 combines with J gene TRBJ1-2; TRBD1 is a possible D gene (6 bases). Germline CDR1 MNHEY, CDR2 SVGAGI. V dropped 5 bases and J dropped 8 bases, with 12 bases sitting between them. The CDR3 contains 12 residues. The CDR3 DNA follows: TGTGCCAGCAGTGCGACAGGAGGGGGCTACACCTTC. Amino acids: CASSATGGGYTF.

This clone was recorded a few times. The V call is TRBV11-1, the J call TRBJ2-1, with a tentative D call TRBD2 (6 bases). Germline V gene lookup returns CDR1 SGHAT and CDR2 FQDESV (reference sequence). Deletions cut 0 bases from V and 4 bases from J, with 7 bases between. This CDR3 has 14 residues. CDR3 loop: CASSLAGGYNEQFF. In nucleotides, the CDR3 is TGTGCCAGCAGCTTAGCGGGGGGTTACAATGAGCAGTTCTTC.

V usage is TRBV4-1 and J usage is TRBJ1-4; a possible D gene is TRBD1 (6 bases). The ends were cut back, 4 bases at V and 6 bases at J, with 15 bases in the middle. This CDR3 contains 15 residues. Germline values: CDR1 MGHRA, CDR2 YSYEKL. CDR3 in amino acids: CASSRPTGLDEKLFF. The DNA of the CDR3 is TGCGCCAGCAGCCGTCCGACAGGCCTGGATGAAAAACTGTTTTTT.

The chain links TRBV6-1 to TRBJ1-3; D gene uncertain. Germline V gives CDR1 MNHNS, CDR2 SASEGT. Trimming cost V 5 bases and J 9 bases, with 11 bases left between them. The CDR3 extends over 12 amino acids. CDR3 sequence: CASSPLSGTIYF. CDR3 coding DNA: TGTGCCAGCAGTCCCCTGTCCGGCACCATATATTTT.

This CDR3 is CASSVAAGVTYNEQFF. The CDR3 region has the DNA TGTGCCAGCAGCGTAGCAGCGGGGGTAACCTACAATGAGCAGTTCTTC. The J gene is TRBJ2-1, the V gene TRBV9, with TRBD2 matching 8 bases. The CDR3 consists of 16 residues. V shed 0 bases and J 2 bases; nucleotides not matched to a gene: 4. Per germline, CDR1 SGDLS and CDR2 YYNGEE.

This clone was seen a few times. The chain carries TRBV28 and TRBJ1-6, with D perhaps TRBD1 (5 bases). The germline gives CDR1 MDHEN, CDR2 SYDVKM. Trimming shortened V by 3 bases and J by 3 bases, and 6 bases separated the two germline ends. The CDR3 consists of 14 residues. CDR3 loop: CASSFTGYNSPLHF. Here the CDR3 DNA reads TGTGCCAGCAGTTTCACAGGCTATAATTCACCCCTCCACTTT.

The rearrangement joins TRBV7-9 to TRBJ1-1; 7 bases agree with TRBD1. CDR1 and CDR2 from the germline V gene are SEHNR and FQNEAQ (reference sequence). The CDR3 sequence is 14 residues long. V was pared by 5 bases and J by 6 bases, with 9 bases of the junction left unmatched. CDR3 bases: TGTGCCAGCAGCAGACAGGGTATCCACTCTGAAGCTTTCTTT. As protein: CASSRQGIHSEAFF.

This clone appeared once. This sequence joins TRBV11-2 and TRBJ2-7; the D gene is possibly TRBD1 (5 bases). Trimming took 3 bases from V and 2 from J, leaving 14 bases between them. The CDR3 extends over 15 amino acids. Germline-derived CDR1 and CDR2 are SGHAT and FQNNGV. This chain's CDR3 is CASSFTTGPTYEQYF. The DNA of the CDR3 is TGTGCCAGCAGCTTTACTACAGGACCCACCTACGAGCAGTACTTC.

J is TRBJ1-3 and V is TRBV15; D is uncertain. V was pared by 0 bases and J by 3 bases, with 9 bases between. Germline V gene lookup returns CDR1 LNHNV and CDR2 YYDKDF (reference sequence). This CDR3 is 15 amino acids long. For the CDR3, the DNA is TGTGCCACCAGCAGAGATGGATTTAATGGAAACACCATATATTTT. It codes for CATSRDGFNGNTIYF.

The V gene is TRBV6-4, the J gene TRBJ2-2; no clear D. CDR3 length equals 13 residues. V gave up 4 bases and J gave up 8 bases, with 11 bases separating them. From germline, CDR1 is MRHNA and CDR2 SNTAGT. As DNA, the CDR3 is TGTGCCAGCAGTGTCATTGAGGCGGGGGAGCTGTTTTTT. This sequence encodes CASSVIEAGELFF.

V is TRBV18 and J is TRBJ2-2; D is uncertain. Deletions cut 1 base from V and 5 bases from J, with 11 bases between. This CDR3 comprises 15 residues. The germline CDR1 and CDR2 sequences are KGHSH and LQKENI. CDR3 amino acids: CASSPQSVATGELFF. The CDR3 coding sequence is TGTGCCAGCTCACCACAATCGGTTGCAACCGGGGAGCTGTTTTTT.

This sequence joins TRBV27 and TRBJ1-4; 7 bases fit TRBD1. The trim removed 10 bases at V and 8 bases at J, leaving 22 bases unmatched. This CDR3 contains 17 residues. CDR1 and CDR2 (germline): MNHEY, SMNVEV (reference sequence). The CDR3 coding sequence is TGTGCCACCTCGGCTACAGGGGTTTATGGAGGTAGCGAAAAACTGTTTTTT. Its protein product is CATSATGVYGGSEKLFF. The full variable domain, completed using reference TRBV27 and TRBJ1-4, is EAQVTQNPRYLITVTGKKLTVTCSQNMNHEYMSWYRQDPGLGLRQIYYSMNVEVTDKGDVPEGYKVSRKEKRNFPLILESPSPNQTSLYFCATSATGVYGGSEKLFFGSGTQLSVL.

V gene TRBV29-1 combines with J gene TRBJ2-2; D unresolved. The germline V gene encodes CDR1 SQVTM and CDR2 ANQGSEA. The CDR3 loop spans 13 amino acids. The V end was cut by 5 bases, the J end by 4 bases, with 11 bases between. CDR3 nucleotides: TGCAGCGTTTTTGATTGGGGCACCGGGGAGCTGTTTTTT. It translates to CSVFDWGTGELFF.

The rearrangement joins TRBV6-5 to TRBJ1-2; D ambiguous. The CDR3 totals 14 residues. Germline V gene data show CDR1 as MNHEY and CDR2 as SVGAGI. The V and J ends lost 2 bases and 5 bases respectively, with 12 bases between them. The CDR3 DNA is TGTGCCAGCAGTTACGGCCGAGCCACTTATGGCTACACCTTC. Translation: CASSYGRATYGYTF.

The chain couples TRBV6-1 to TRBJ2-6, with D hard to call. The CDR3 sequence is 13 residues long. V lost 5 bases and J lost 1, with 3 bases in between. CDR1 MNHNS and CDR2 SASEGT come from the germline V gene. DNA for the CDR3: TGTGCCAGCAGTTTGTCTGGGGCCAACGTCCTGACTTTC. Its protein product is CASSLSGANVLTF.

This chain connects TRBV18 to TRBJ1-6; no definite D call. Germline V CDR1 and CDR2: KGHSH, LQKENI. CDR3 length: 15 amino acids. V was cut by 2 bases and J by 0 bases, with 5 bases left in between. CDR3 amino acids: CASSPGDSYNSPLHF. CDR3 DNA: TGTGCCAGCTCACCAGGCGACTCCTATAATTCACCCCTCCACTTT.

The chain has TRBV5-6 and TRBJ1-6; unclear D gene. This CDR3 spans 14 amino acids. The ends were cut back, 4 bases at V and 6 bases at J, with 11 bases in the middle. Looked up from germline, CDR1 is SGHDT and CDR2 is YYEEEE. CDR3 in amino acids: CASSVPGPNSPLHF. The CDR3 nucleotides are TGTGCCAGCAGCGTACCGGGCCCTAATTCACCCCTCCACTTT. Full variable domain (outside the CDR3, taken from reference TRBV5-6 and TRBJ1-6): DAGVTQSPTHLIKTRGQQVTLRCSPKSGHDTVSWYQQALGQGPQFIFQYYEEEERQRGNFPDRFSGHQFPNYSSELNVNALLLGDSALYLCASSVPGPNSPLHFGNGTRLTVT.

This clone appeared once. The chain is built from TRBV18 and TRBJ1-1, with D possibly matching TRBD1 (6 bases). Per the germline V gene, CDR1 is KGHSH and CDR2 is LQKENI. The CDR3 has 12 amino acids. With 3 bases removed from V and 9 bases from J, the gap between germline ends came to 11 bases. The CDR3 coding sequence is TGTGCCAGCTCACCGCCGGACAGCAAAGCTTTCTTT. Translation gives CASSPPDSKAFF.

This chain joins TRBV5-1 and TRBJ2-5; 13 bases are a match to TRBD2. Germline loops: CDR1 SGHRS, CDR2 YFSETQ. This CDR3 is built from 15 residues. V lost 3 bases and J lost 3; bases outside the gene matches: 2. The CDR3 protein is CASSSGTSGEETQYF. DNA for the CDR3: TGCGCCAGCAGCTCGGGGACTAGCGGGGAAGAGACCCAGTACTTC.

The V and J genes are TRBV5-1 and TRBJ2-7, with 8 nucleotides matching TRBD1. From germline, CDR1 is SGHRS and CDR2 YFSETQ. The CDR3 sequence is 16 residues long. Germline trimming cut 3 bases from V and 7 bases from J; bases unmatched to any gene: 15. The CDR3 loop is CASSSRKGQARIEQYF. Here the CDR3 DNA reads TGCGCCAGCAGCTCTCGTAAGGGACAGGCACGTATTGAGCAGTACTTC.

J is TRBJ2-1 and V is TRBV13, with 10 positions matching TRBD2. V lost 2 bases, J lost 7 bases, and 8 bases stayed unmatched. From germline, CDR1 is PRHDT and CDR2 FYEKMQ (reference sequence). The CDR3 totals 16 residues. CDR3: CASSLSRTSGTNEQFF. CDR3 bases: TGTGCCAGCAGCTTATCCCGGACTAGCGGAACAAATGAGCAGTTCTTC.